This TCR beta chain derives from a study of OX40 agonist ivuxolimab in advanced cancers. About the research overall: Ivuxolimab, an antibody that agonizes OX40 (CD134), was administered to the patients. Study-level results: The mean number of expanded clones was higher in CD8+ T cells than in CD4+.

V trimming: 0 bases; J trimming: 3 bases; junction bases outside the gene matches: 0. The germline V gene has CDR1 LGHNT and CDR2 FRNRAP. The CDR3 runs to 15 residues. Regarding this clone: Its specificity is unknown.

Blood was sampled at baseline, cycle 4 day 1, and cycle 7 day 1. The protocol was immunoSEQ multiplex PCR, while the TCRdb copy is restricted to in-frame clones and leaves out a portion. The data contain roughly 59,000 clones, 80% to 95% of them singletons. The chain recombines TRBV12-5 with TRBJ2-5, with TRBD2 matching 11 bases. The sequencing used CD4+ or CD8+ T cells sorted from blood, collected in a trial of the OX40 agonist ivuxolimab. This TCR came from an adult with an advanced solid tumor such as melanoma, head and neck, liver or kidney cancer. The CDR3, as DNA: TGTGCTAGTGGTTTGGTGACTAGCGGGGAAGAGACCCAGTACTTC. Translation: CASGLVTSGEETQYF.